This T cell receptor beta chain was sequenced in a study of T cells in localized non-small cell lung cancer. Overall study results and limits: Because sequencing included only one region (of the tumor), heterogeneity remains possible. Greater blood T cell density accompanied longer overall survival. Detection in adjacent lung was observed for a median about 56 of the top 100 tumor clones. Uninvolved neighboring lung showed the greatest T cell clonality, exceeding tumor.

By share, this clone counts as medium-sized. No antigen is known for it. One end of the junction does not line up with germline, which may come from a read error. Assay used: immunoSEQ multiplex PCR; TCRdb lists only in-frame clones, some missing. Counted here are 1,500 to 2,000 clones, around 24% occurring once; the ten biggest clones make up less than 30%. CDR1 and CDR2 (germline): MNHGY, SAAAGT. This CDR3 has 13 residues. This receptor was identified in a male donor older than 55 with stage II lung adenocarcinoma. The starting material was normal lung tissue next to the tumor, obtained before any cancer treatment. The V gene is TRBV6-8, the J gene TRBJ2-7; D might be TRBD1 or TRBD2, each matching 5 bases. As DNA, the CDR3 is TGTGCCAGCAGTCCAAAGGGCAGGGTGAGAGGAGGCTTC. This gives the protein CASSPKGRVRGGF.